What follows is one T cell receptor (beta chain) and its context. This specimen comes from a study of blood T cell repertoires in COVID-19. Study summary: Researchers got acute and convalescent COVID-19 samples from the United States, Italy and Spain.

The V end lost 7 bases, the J end lost 5 bases, and 20 bases lay between the germline ends. The CDR3 extends over 15 amino acids. Germline CDR1 is MNHNS and CDR2 is SASEGT. Clones were sequenced by immunoSEQ multiplex PCR, and TCRdb holds only the in-frame ones, with some missing. Here the sample spans 55,000 to 75,000 clones, over 65% being singletons. J is TRBJ1-1 and V is TRBV6-1; D possibly corresponds to TRBD1 (5 bases). The specimen sequenced was peripheral blood. The clonotype originates from a woman aged 70 to 79 with acute or convalescent COVID-19. For the CDR3, the DNA is TGTGCCAGCAATCTAGGTGGGACGGGGGGGACTGAAGCTTTCTTT. Amino acid sequence: CASNLGGTGGTEAFF.